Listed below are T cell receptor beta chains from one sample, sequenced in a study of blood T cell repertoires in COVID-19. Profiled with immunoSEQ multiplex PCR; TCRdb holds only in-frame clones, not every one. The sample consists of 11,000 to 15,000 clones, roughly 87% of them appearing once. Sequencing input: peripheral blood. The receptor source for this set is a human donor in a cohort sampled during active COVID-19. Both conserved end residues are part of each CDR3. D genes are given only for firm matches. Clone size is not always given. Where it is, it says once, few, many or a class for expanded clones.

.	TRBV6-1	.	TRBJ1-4	TGTGCCAGCAGTGAAACAGGGCAGAATAATGAAAAACTGTTTTTT	CASSETGQNNEKLFF
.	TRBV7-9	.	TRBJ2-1	TGTGCCAGCAGCTTAGGCGGCGCGCCGCGGGGTGAGCAGTTCTTC	CASSLGGAPRGEQFF
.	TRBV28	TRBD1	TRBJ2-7	TGTGCCAGCAGTCCCCACCAGACAGGGGGGAACGAGCAGTACTTC	CASSPHQTGGNEQYF
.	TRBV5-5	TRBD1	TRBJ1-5	TGTGCCAGCAGCTTGGAGGGACAGGCGTACCAGCCCCAGCATTTT	CASSLEGQAYQPQHF
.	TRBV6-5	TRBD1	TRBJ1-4	TGTGCCACCTCACAGGGGGAAAAACTGTTTTTT	CATSQGEKLFF
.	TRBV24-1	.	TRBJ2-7	TGTGCCACCAGCGGGGACAAAGATTACGAGCAGTACTTC	CATSGDKDYEQYF
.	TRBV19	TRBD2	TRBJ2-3	TGTGCCAGTAGGACCGGGGGGGGTCACACAGATACGCAGTATTTT	CASRTGGGHTDTQYF
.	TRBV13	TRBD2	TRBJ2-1	TGTGCCAGCAGCTTAGCCGCGGGAGGGTACCCCCTCAATGAGCAGTTCTTC	CASSLAAGGYPLNEQFF
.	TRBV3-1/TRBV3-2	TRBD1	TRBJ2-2	TGTGCCAGCCGGACAGGGGTGACCGGGGAGCTGTTTTTT	CASRTGVTGELFF
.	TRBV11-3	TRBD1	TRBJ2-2	TGTGCCAGCAGCCCGGGACAGGGGGTCACCGGGGAGCTGTTTTTT	CASSPGQGVTGELFF
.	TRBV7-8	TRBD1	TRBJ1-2	TGTGCCAGCAGGAGGTTCCGGACAGGCGATGGCTACACCTTC	CASRRFRTGDGYTF
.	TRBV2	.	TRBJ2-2	TGTGCCAGCAGTGAAACCGGGAGCCCGAACACCGGGGAGCTGTTTTTT	CASSETGSPNTGELFF
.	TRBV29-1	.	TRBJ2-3	TGCAGGGGACACAAATCCCCTAGCACAGATACGCAGTATTTT	CRGHKSPSTDTQYF
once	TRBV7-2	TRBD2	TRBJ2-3	TGTGCCAGCAGCGCCGTCCGGGGGGGGCGAGATACGCAGTATTTT	CASSAVRGGRDTQYF
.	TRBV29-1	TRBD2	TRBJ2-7	TGCAGCGTGCGGGGACTAGCGGATTTCTACGAGCAGTACTTC	CSVRGLADFYEQYF
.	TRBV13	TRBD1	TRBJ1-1	TGTGCCAGCAGCGCACAGGGGAAGAACACTGAAGCTTTCTTT	CASSAQGKNTEAFF
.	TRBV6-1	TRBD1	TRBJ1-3	TGTGCCAGCAGTGCCGACGGGACAGCTAGCTGGAGAAACACCATATATTTT	CASSADGTASWRNTIYF
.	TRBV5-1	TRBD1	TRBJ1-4	TGCGCCAGCAGCTTGGCCGGAACAGGGGATGAAAAACTGTTTTTT	CASSLAGTGDEKLFF
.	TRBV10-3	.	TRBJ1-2	TGTGCCATCACCGACCGCTTGGAGTCGACCTACACCTTC	CAITDRLESTYTF
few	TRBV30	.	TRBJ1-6	TGTGCCTGGAGCACAGCCCCTAATTCACCCCTCCACTTT	CAWSTAPNSPLHF
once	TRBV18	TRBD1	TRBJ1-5	TGTGCCAGCTCACAAGGACAGGGTAGCAATCAGCCCCAGCATTTT	CASSQGQGSNQPQHF
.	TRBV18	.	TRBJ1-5	TGTGCCAGCTCACAATCGGCGGGATTCGACAACAATCAGCCCCAGCATTTT	CASSQSAGFDNNQPQHF
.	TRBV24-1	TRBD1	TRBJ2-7	TGTGCCACCAGTGACTCAGGGACAGGCTCCTACGAGCAGTACTTC	CATSDSGTGSYEQYF
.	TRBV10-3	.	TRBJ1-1	TGTGCCATCAGGGCTTTGAACACTGAAGCTTTCTTT	CAIRALNTEAFF
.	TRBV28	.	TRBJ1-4	TGTGCCAGCAGTCAGAGAGGGGAAAAACTGTTTTTT	CASSQRGEKLFF
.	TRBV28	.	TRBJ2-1	TGTGCCAGCCGGCCTTACATAGGGGCCAATGAGCAGTTCTTC	CASRPYIGANEQFF
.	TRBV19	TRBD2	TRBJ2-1	TGTGCCAGTAGTATCGCCACTAGCGGCCCGGGAGGCAATGAGCAGTTCTTC	CASSIATSGPGGNEQFF
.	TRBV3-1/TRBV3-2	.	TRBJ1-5	TGTGCCAGCAGCCAAAGGTCGCAGGATCAGCCCCAGCATTTT	CASSQRSQDQPQHF
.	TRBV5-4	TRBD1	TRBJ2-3	TGTGCCAGCAGCTCGGACAGGGGTGCAGATACGCAGTATTTT	CASSSDRGADTQYF
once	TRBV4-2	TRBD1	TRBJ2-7	TGTGCCAGCAGCCAAGAAGGGACAGGTCTGTCCTACGAGCAGTACTTC	CASSQEGTGLSYEQYF
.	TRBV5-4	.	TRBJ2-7	TGTGCCAGCAGCTTACCTGGACTATCCCCCCACGAGCAGTACTTC	CASSLPGLSPHEQYF
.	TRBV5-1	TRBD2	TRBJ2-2	TGCGCCAGCAGTCCCGATAGCGGGGCCTCCACCGGGGAGCTGTTTTTT	CASSPDSGASTGELFF
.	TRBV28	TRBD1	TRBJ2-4	TGTGCCAGCAGTTTGTACAGGGGGCCCGTTTCGGACATTCAGTACTTC	CASSLYRGPVSDIQYF
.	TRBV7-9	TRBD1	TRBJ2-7	TGTGCCAGCACTAAGAGGGGACAGGGTTCCAACGAGCAGTACTTC	CASTKRGQGSNEQYF
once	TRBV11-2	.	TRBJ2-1	TGTGCCAGCACCATCCCGATCGAGCGGCCCTACAATGAGCAGTTCTTC	CASTIPIERPYNEQFF
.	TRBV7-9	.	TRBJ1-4	TGTGCCAGCAGCCCAACAAACCAGGAAAAACTGTTTTTT	CASSPTNQEKLFF
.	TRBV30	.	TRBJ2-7	TGTGCCTGGAGTGGACACGATCCCTACGAGCAGTACTTC	CAWSGHDPYEQYF
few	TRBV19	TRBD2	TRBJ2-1	TGTGCCAGTAGTCGGACTAGCGGGGGCTACAATGAGCAGTTCTTC	CASSRTSGGYNEQFF
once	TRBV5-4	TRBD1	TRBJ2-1	TGTGCCAGCACCTCAGACAGGGGTGCCTACAATGAGCAGTTCTTC	CASTSDRGAYNEQFF
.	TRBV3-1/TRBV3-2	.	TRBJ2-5	TGTGCCAGCAGCCAAGATGCGAGCGGGTCTGAGTACCAAGAGACCCAGTACTTC	CASSQDASGSEYQETQYF
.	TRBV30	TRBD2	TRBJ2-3	TGTGCCTGGGAGGGACTAGCCGACACAGATACGCAGTATTTT	CAWEGLADTDTQYF
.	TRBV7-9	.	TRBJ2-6	TGTGCCAGCAGCCCGGGACAAGTCCTCTCTGGGGCCAACGTCCTGACTTTC	CASSPGQVLSGANVLTF
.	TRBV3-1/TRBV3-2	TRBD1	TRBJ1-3	TGTGCCAGCAGCCAGGCCCGGACAGGGGGAGGAAACACCATATATTTT	CASSQARTGGGNTIYF
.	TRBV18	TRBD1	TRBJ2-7	TGTGCCAGCCGGACAGGGAACGAGCAGTACTTC	CASRTGNEQYF
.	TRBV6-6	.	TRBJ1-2	TGTGCCAGCAGTAGATCGGCCGGCTACACCTTC	CASSRSAGYTF
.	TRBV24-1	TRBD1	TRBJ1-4	TGTGCCACCAGTCCTTCGACAGGGGGTCGGGAAAAACTGTTTTTT	CATSPSTGGREKLFF
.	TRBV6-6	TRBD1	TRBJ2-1	TGTGCCAGCAGTCCCCGGACAGGGCCGCCCTACAATGAGCAGTTCTTC	CASSPRTGPPYNEQFF
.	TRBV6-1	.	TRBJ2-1	TGTGCCAGCAGTGATCCCGACCCGGGGGGCCTGAAGACGTCCTACAATGAGCAGTTCTTC	CASSDPDPGGLKTSYNEQFF
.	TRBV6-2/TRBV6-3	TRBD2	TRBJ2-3	TGTGCCAGCAGCCCTCACGGGGGGTTCGGCACAGATACGCAGTATTTT	CASSPHGGFGTDTQYF
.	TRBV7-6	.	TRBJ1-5	TGTGCCAGCAGCTTGGGAGGGGGGGAGCCCCAGCATTTT	CASSLGGGEPQHF
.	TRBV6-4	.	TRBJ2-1	TGTGCCAGCAGTCCGGGAACTCCAAATGAGCAGTTCTTC	CASSPGTPNEQFF
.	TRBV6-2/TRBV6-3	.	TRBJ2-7	TGTGCCAGCAGTTTCGTCCAGGAGCAGTACTTC	CASSFVQEQYF
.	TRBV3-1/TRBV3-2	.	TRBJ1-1	TGTGCCAGCAGCCGGGGGGAACAAAAAGCTTTCTTT	CASSRGEQKAFF
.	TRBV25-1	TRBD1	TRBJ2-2	TGTGCCAGCAGTTACAGGGGGCCCGGCACCGGGGAGCTGTTTTTT	CASSYRGPGTGELFF
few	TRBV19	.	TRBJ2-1	TGTGCCAGTAGTATAGTTATTCGGGATGAGCAGTTCTTC	CASSIVIRDEQFF
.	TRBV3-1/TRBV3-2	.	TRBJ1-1	TGTGCCAGCAGCCAACATTCCCCTAGTGTCCCGAACACTGAAGCTTTCTTT	CASSQHSPSVPNTEAFF
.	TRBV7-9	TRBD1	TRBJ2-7	TGTGCCAGCAGCCTATCTGGACTGCAGGGGGACTTC	CASSLSGLQGDF